Each of the 22 T cell receptor beta chains below was sequenced from the same sample in a study of T cell changes during pregnancy in multiple sclerosis. TCRdb's copy holds only in-frame clones and misses some; the assay was immunoSEQ multiplex PCR. The table lists about 84,000 clones, 85% to 95% of them singletons. The material was peripheral blood, obtained in the second trimester of pregnancy. The receptors were gathered from a female donor in good health, enrolled as a control in a pregnancy study.

V and J are TRBV6-1 and TRBJ2-5; 9 positions agree with TRBD1. Germline CDR1 reads MNHNS; CDR2 reads SASEGT. The CDR3 loop spans 15 amino acids. J lost 5 bases, V lost 0 bases, and 4 bases had no gene match. The CDR3 DNA sequence: TGTGCCAGCAGTGAAGCGCGGACAGGGGTGGAGACCCAGTACTTC. Its protein product is CASSEARTGVETQYF.

CDR3 coding DNA: TGTGCCAGTAGTGAAACAGGAAAGAACGACTACACCTTC. As protein: CASSETGKNDYTF. The chain couples TRBV19 to TRBJ1-2; D perhaps matches TRBD1 (5 bases). The germline V gene has CDR1 LNHDA and CDR2 SQIVND (reference sequence). V was clipped by 5 bases and J by 10 bases, with 17 bases between them. CDR3 length: 13 residues.

The chain couples TRBV5-1 to TRBJ2-2; no definite D call. CDR1 and CDR2 (germline): SGHRS, YFSETQ. The CDR3 is made up of 15 amino acids. V lost 0 bases and J 2 bases, leaving 8 bases between the germline ends. The CDR3 loop reads CASSLVSVNTGELFF. In nucleotides, the CDR3 is TGCGCCAGCAGCTTGGTATCAGTTAACACCGGGGAGCTGTTTTTT.

The J gene is TRBJ2-3, the V gene TRBV6-6; 7 bases line up with TRBD2. Losses at the gene ends were 4 bases for V and 0 bases for J; bases not matched to a gene: 1. The germline gives CDR1 MNHNY, CDR2 SVGAGI (reference sequence). This CDR3 spans 14 amino acids. CDR3 DNA sequence: TGTGCCAGCAGTTTCGGGAGGAGCACAGATACGCAGTATTTT. Its translation: CASSFGRSTDTQYF.

The genes are TRBV6-6 and TRBJ1-5; D is unresolved. In germline, CDR1 is MNHNY, CDR2 SVGAGI (reference sequence). The CDR3 loop spans 16 amino acids. V was shortened by 10 bases and J by 7 bases, with 26 bases between the two germline ends. The CDR3 DNA reads TGTGCCACCGACGGAGGAGAACGGATTGGGCCGCAGCCCCAGCATTTT. This gives the protein CATDGGERIGPQPQHF.

This clone was counted a single time. The V gene is TRBV28, the J gene TRBJ1-4; D unresolved. Trimming took off 3 bases at V and 5 bases at J, with 16 bases between the two ends. Germline V gives CDR1 MDHEN, CDR2 SYDVKM. The CDR3 is 16 residues long. CDR3 sequence reads: CASSLSVKNFNEKLFF. The CDR3 region has the DNA TGTGCCAGCAGTTTGTCGGTAAAGAACTTCAATGAAAAACTGTTTTTT.

This chain uses TRBV15 with TRBJ2-1; 11 nucleotides line up with TRBD2. Trimming cost V 1 base and J 4 bases; bases outside gene matches: 21. Germline V gene data show CDR1 as LNHNV and CDR2 as YYDKDF (reference sequence). CDR3 size: 22 residues. DNA of the CDR3: TGTGCCACCAGCAGAGCCAAAGGAACAGGCAACACCGGGACTAGCGGATACAATGAGCAGTTCTTC. Protein: CATSRAKGTGNTGTSGYNEQFF.

The chain is built from TRBV6-1 and TRBJ2-7; D remains ambiguous. V was shortened by 7 bases and J by 1 base, with 14 bases between the two germline ends. From germline, CDR1 is MNHNS and CDR2 SASEGT. The CDR3 runs to 14 residues. The CDR3 here is CASIVASWSYEQYF. CDR3 nucleotides: TGTGCCAGCATTGTGGCCAGTTGGTCCTACGAGCAGTACTTC.

The chain is built from TRBV30 and TRBJ2-3; 9 nucleotides line up with TRBD1. V lost 2 bases to trimming and J lost 3 bases; unmatched junction nucleotides: 6. CDR1 is GTSNPN and CDR2 is SVGIG in the germline V gene (reference sequence). The CDR3 runs 15 residues. The CDR3 reads CAWSPLDRGTDTQYF. The CDR3 DNA is TGTGCCTGGAGTCCCTTGGACAGGGGAACAGATACGCAGTATTTT.

The J gene is TRBJ2-2, the V gene TRBV19, with D possibly matching TRBD2 (6 bases). V was pared by 2 bases and J by 6 bases, with 16 bases between. This CDR3 is built from 16 residues. Germline V gene lookup returns CDR1 LNHDA and CDR2 SQIVND (reference sequence). CDR3 in DNA: TGTGCCAGTAGTATACCGGGCGGGAACGTCGCCGGGGAGCTGTTTTTT. Translating it yields CASSIPGGNVAGELFF.

V and J are TRBV28 and TRBJ1-2, with D tentatively TRBD1 (5 bases). Germline V lookup: CDR1 MDHEN, CDR2 SYDVKM. V was pared by 11 bases and J by 1 base, with 11 bases between. This CDR3 spans 12 amino acids. The CDR3: CASRAINYGYTF. The CDR3 bases are TGTGCCTCCAGGGCTATTAACTATGGCTACACCTTC.

The CDR3 here is CARKTGQETQYF. The CDR3 coding sequence is TGCGCCAGAAAGACGGGACAAGAGACCCAGTACTTC. The chain couples TRBV10-1 to TRBJ2-5; D is possibly TRBD2 (5 bases). The germline gives CDR1 WNHNN, CDR2 SYGVQD (reference sequence). The CDR3 sequence is 12 residues long. With 9 bases removed from V and 2 bases from J, the gap between germline ends came to 10 bases.

V is TRBV5-1 and J is TRBJ2-7; D possibly corresponds to TRBD2 (5 bases). With 5 bases removed from V and 7 bases from J, the gap between germline ends came to 16 bases. The CDR3 is 13 amino acids. CDR1 is SGHRS, CDR2 YFSETQ, per germline. CDR3 bases: TGCGCCAGCAGATTAGTCGAGGGAAAGGAGCAGTACTTC. Amino acids: CASRLVEGKEQYF.

This chain links TRBV2 with TRBJ2-2, with D possibly matching TRBD1 (5 bases). V lost 10 bases, J lost 1 base, and 19 bases lay in between. The CDR3 totals 16 residues. The germline V gene has CDR1 SNHLY and CDR2 FYNNEI. The DNA of the CDR3 is TGTGCCACACTCCCTCCAGGGTCAAAGAACACCGGGGAGCTGTTTTTT. It codes for CATLPPGSKNTGELFF.

This chain joins TRBV7-9 and TRBJ2-7; the D gene is possibly TRBD2 (7 bases). V was pared by 4 bases and J by 7 bases, with 14 bases between. CDR1 is SEHNR, CDR2 FQNEAQ, per germline (reference sequence). CDR3 length: 13 amino acids. The CDR3 protein is CASSSLGGREQYF. Here the CDR3 DNA reads TGTGCCAGCAGCTCCTTGGGGGGGCGAGAGCAGTACTTC.

The rearrangement links TRBV15 to TRBJ2-5; TRBD1 matches at 10 bases. Per the germline V gene, CDR1 is LNHNV and CDR2 is YYDKDF (reference sequence). Trimming took 5 bases from V and 6 from J; bases not matched to a gene: 6. The CDR3 consists of 14 residues. CDR3 amino acids: CATSARTGGKTQYF. The CDR3 DNA follows: TGTGCCACCAGCGCCCGGACAGGGGGGAAGACCCAGTACTTC. The full variable domain, in which reference TRBV15 and TRBJ2-5 provide the parts outside the CDR3, is DAMVIQNPRYQVTQFGKPVTLSCSQTLNHNVMYWYQQKSSQAPKLLFHYYDKDFNNEADTPDNFQSRRPNTSFCFLDIRSPGLGDTAMYLCATSARTGGKTQYFGPGTRLLVL.

This chain joins TRBV7-2 and TRBJ2-7; D not resolved. CDR3 size: 15 residues. From germline, CDR1 is SGHTA and CDR2 FQGNSA. V was pared by 3 bases and J by 0 bases, with 12 bases between. CDR3: CASSFGSGVSYEQYF. CDR3 in DNA: TGTGCCAGCAGCTTTGGATCAGGCGTCTCCTACGAGCAGTACTTC.

The chain recombines TRBV2 with TRBJ1-2; a weak D match, TRBD1 (5 bases). With 1 base removed from V and 9 bases from J, the gap between germline ends came to 12 bases. Germline V gives CDR1 SNHLY, CDR2 FYNNEI. The CDR3 sequence is 13 residues long. The chain's CDR3 is CASSEGGRARYTF. In DNA, the CDR3 is TGTGCCAGCAGTGAAGGGGGCCGAGCCCGCTACACCTTC.

The chain has TRBV11-2 and TRBJ2-1, with D perhaps TRBD1 (6 bases). The CDR3 loop spans 15 amino acids. V was pared by 4 bases and J by 2 bases, with 12 bases between. Germline V gives CDR1 SGHAT, CDR2 FQNNGV. CDR3 protein: CASSSDRFTYNEQFF. The CDR3 bases are TGTGCCAGCAGCTCGGACAGATTTACCTACAATGAGCAGTTCTTC.

As concerns this clone: In the same sample, other DNA sequences code for this CDR3. CDR3 coding DNA: TGCGCCAGCAGCTTGGGCCAGGGGAGCGGCTACACCTTC. It codes for CASSLGQGSGYTF. The V gene is TRBV5-1, the J gene TRBJ1-2; tentative D call: TRBD1 (6 bases). Trimming left V 0 bases short and J 8 bases short, with 11 bases between. Per the germline V gene, CDR1 is SGHRS and CDR2 is YFSETQ. CDR3 size: 13 residues.

This clone was found once. The chain has TRBV15 and TRBJ2-7; TRBD2 agrees at 14 bases. There are 15 residues in the CDR3. V gave up 5 bases and J gave up 4 bases; unmatched junction bases: 4. Germline CDR1 LNHNV, CDR2 YYDKDF (reference sequence). The CDR3 DNA sequence: TGTGCCACCAGCGAGGGACTAGCGGGAGCGTACGAGCAGTACTTC. Translated: CATSEGLAGAYEQYF.

The V and J genes are TRBV7-9 and TRBJ2-7; 7 bases are shared with TRBD2. The CDR3 is 16 residues long. Germline lookup yields CDR1 SEHNR and CDR2 FQNEAQ (reference sequence). Trimming took 5 bases from V and 2 from J; bases not matched to a gene: 12. The CDR3 loop is CASSPTRGGSAYEQYF. CDR3 nucleotide sequence: TGTGCCAGCAGCCCCACAAGGGGCGGGAGCGCCTACGAGCAGTACTTC.